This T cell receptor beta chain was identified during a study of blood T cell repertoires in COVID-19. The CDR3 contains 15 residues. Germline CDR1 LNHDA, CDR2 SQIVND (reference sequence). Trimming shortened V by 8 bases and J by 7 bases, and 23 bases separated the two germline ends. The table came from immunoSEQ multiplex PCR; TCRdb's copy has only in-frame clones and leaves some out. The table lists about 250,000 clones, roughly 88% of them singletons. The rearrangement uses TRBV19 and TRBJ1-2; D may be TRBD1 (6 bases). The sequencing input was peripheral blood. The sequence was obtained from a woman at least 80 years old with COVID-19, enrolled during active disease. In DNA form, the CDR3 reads TGTGCCAGTTTCGAACAGGGATTTGGTACCGGTGGCTACACCTTC. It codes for CASFEQGFGTGGYTF. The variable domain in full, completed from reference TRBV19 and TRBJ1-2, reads DGGITQSPKYLFRKEGQNVTLSCEQNLNHDAMYWYRQDPGQGLRLIYYSQIVNDFQKGDIAEGYSVSREKKESFPLTVTSAQKNPTAFYLCASFEQGFGTGGYTFGSGTRLTVV.